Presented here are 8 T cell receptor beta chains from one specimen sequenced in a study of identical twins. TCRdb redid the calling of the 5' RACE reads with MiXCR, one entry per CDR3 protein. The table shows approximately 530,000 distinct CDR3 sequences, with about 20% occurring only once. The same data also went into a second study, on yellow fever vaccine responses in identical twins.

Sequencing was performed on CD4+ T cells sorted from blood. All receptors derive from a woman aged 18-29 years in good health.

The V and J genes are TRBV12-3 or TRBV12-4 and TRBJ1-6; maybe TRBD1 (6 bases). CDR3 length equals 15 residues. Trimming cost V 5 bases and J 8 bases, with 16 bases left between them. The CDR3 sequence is CASSLGTTRHSPLHF. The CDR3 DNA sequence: TGTGCCAGCAGTCTCGGGACAACGAGGCATTCACCCCTCCACTTT.

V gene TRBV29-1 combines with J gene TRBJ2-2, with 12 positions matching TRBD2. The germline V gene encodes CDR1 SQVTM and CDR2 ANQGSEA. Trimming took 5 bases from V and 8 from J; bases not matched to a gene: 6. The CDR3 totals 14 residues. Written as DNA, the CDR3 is TGCAGCGTTACCCGACTAGCGGGAGTGGGGGAGCTGTTTTTT. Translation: CSVTRLAGVGELFF.

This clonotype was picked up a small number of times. This chain's CDR3 is CASSSGAGGETQYF. The CDR3 coding sequence is TGCGCCAGCAGCTCTGGGGCAGGGGGAGAGACCCAGTACTTC. V usage is TRBV5-1 and J usage is TRBJ2-5; TRBD1 aligns across 7 bases. Germline trimming cut 3 bases from V and 4 bases from J; bases unmatched to any gene: 6. Germline-derived CDR1 and CDR2 are SGHRS and YFSETQ. The CDR3 sequence is 14 residues long.

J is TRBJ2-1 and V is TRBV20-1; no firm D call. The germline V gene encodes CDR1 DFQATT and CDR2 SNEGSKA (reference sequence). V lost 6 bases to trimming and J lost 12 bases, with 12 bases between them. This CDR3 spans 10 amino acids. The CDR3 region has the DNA TGCAGTGCCAACGAGTATGGGCAGTTCTTC. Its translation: CSANEYGQFF.

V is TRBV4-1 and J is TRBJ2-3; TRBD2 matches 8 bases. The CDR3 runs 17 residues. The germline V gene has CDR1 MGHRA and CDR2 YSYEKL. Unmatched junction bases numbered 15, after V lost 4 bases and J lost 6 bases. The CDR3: CASSLEGLGRAVDTQYF. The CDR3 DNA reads TGCGCCAGCAGCCTCGAGGGTCTCGGGAGGGCCGTCGATACGCAGTATTTT.

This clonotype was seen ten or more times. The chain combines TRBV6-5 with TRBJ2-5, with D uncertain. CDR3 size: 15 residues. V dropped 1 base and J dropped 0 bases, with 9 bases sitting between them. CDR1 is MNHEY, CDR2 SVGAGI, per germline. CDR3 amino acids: CASSYFLKHQETQYF. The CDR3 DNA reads TGTGCCAGCAGTTACTTTCTGAAACACCAAGAGACCCAGTACTTC.

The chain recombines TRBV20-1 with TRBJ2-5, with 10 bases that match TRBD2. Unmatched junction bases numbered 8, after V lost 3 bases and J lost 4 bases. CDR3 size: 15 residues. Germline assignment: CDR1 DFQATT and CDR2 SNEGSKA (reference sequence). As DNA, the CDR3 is TGCAGTGCTAGTGGTCTAGCGGGGGTAGGAGAGACCCAGTACTTC. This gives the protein CSASGLAGVGETQYF.

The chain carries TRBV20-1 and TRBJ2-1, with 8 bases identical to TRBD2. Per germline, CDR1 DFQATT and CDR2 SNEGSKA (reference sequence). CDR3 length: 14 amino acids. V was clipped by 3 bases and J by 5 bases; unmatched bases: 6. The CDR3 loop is CSASAGGPDNEQFF. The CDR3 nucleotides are TGCAGTGCTAGCGCGGGGGGCCCGGACAATGAGCAGTTCTTC.